The 2 T cell receptor beta chains in this list originate from one sample, sequenced in a study of cytotoxic CD8 clonotypes in ibrutinib-treated CLL. Here immunoSEQ multiplex PCR was the method, and the copy in TCRdb shows in-frame clones only, minus some. The data contain 40,000 to 55,000 clones, approximately 82% of them singletons. The sequenced sample was PBMCs, obtained after 24 months of ibrutinib treatment. Source of these receptors: a human donor with chronic lymphocytic leukemia.

The chain combines TRBV19 with TRBJ2-1; 7 positions agree with TRBD1. J lost 0 bases, V lost 3 bases, and 5 bases had no gene match. The CDR3 has 16 residues. Germline-derived CDR1 and CDR2 are LNHDA and SQIVND (reference sequence). Here the CDR3 DNA reads TGTGCCAGTAGTATCGGACAGGCGAGCTCCTACAATGAGCAGTTCTTC. Protein product: CASSIGQASSYNEQFF.

The chain uses TRBV9 and TRBJ2-1; 9 bases match TRBD2. Trimming cost V 3 bases and J 7 bases; bases outside gene matches: 11. The length of the CDR3 is 16 residues. The V gene's germline CDR1 is SGDLS and CDR2 YYNGEE. The CDR3 bases are TGTGCCAGCAGCGGACGTGGGCGGGAGGGCCAAAATGAGCAGTTCTTC. Translating gives CASSGRGREGQNEQFF.